A single T cell receptor (beta chain) is shown here with its context. Its antigen is as yet unknown. Some clones are missing from TCRdb's copy, which holds only in-frame ones; the method was immunoSEQ multiplex PCR. Here the sample spans about 160,000 clones, around 94% being singletons. Second doses that came at about 4 or about 12 weeks were put together. Germline loops: CDR1 SGHTA, CDR2 FQGNSA. The CDR3 covers 16 residues. Trimming cost V 2 bases and J 0 bases, with 14 bases left between them. This sample is part of a study of T cell responses to AZD1222 COVID-19 vaccine. Study results and caveats: Spike-specific TCR breadth rose after two AZD1222 doses, and depth rose as well. Most donors were white British, females outnumbered males, and clonal diversity was possibly underestimated.

Material: peripheral blood, obtained 28 days after the second AZD1222 dose. The origin of this receptor is an adult who received the AZD1222 COVID-19 vaccine. V usage is TRBV7-2 and J usage is TRBJ2-7; either TRBD1 or TRBD2 may fit D (5 bases each). CDR3 region: CASSLKGASSSYEQYF. CDR3 DNA: TGTGCCAGCAGCTTAAAAGGGGCTAGCAGCTCCTACGAGCAGTACTTC.